This TCR beta chain emerged from a study of CD8 T cells in Susac syndrome. Study results and caveats: The authors acknowledged that their TCR sequencing and HLA analysis involved a relatively small number of individuals.

As to this clonotype: The antigen remains undetermined.

Random hexamers served to reverse transcribe roughly 0.45 to 1 ug RNA. TCRdb re-analysed the immunoSEQ multiplex PCR reads in MiXCR, keeping a single row per CDR3 protein. In the table there are more than 80,000 distinct CDR3 sequences, approximately 93% of which are singletons. The receptor was derived from a human donor with Susac syndrome. The sequenced sample was CD8+ T cells from PBMCs.

DNA of the CDR3: TGCGCCAGCAGCCAGGACAGGGGGATTTACGAGCAGTACTTC. Its protein product is CASSQDRGIYEQYF. The chain combines TRBV4-3 with TRBJ2-7; 10 bases align to TRBD1. J lost 4 bases, V lost 3 bases, and 3 bases had no gene match. CDR3 length equals 14 residues. CDR1 is LGHNA and CDR2 is YSLEER in the germline V gene.